The 18 T cell receptor beta chains below come from one sample, sequenced in a study of shared clonotypes between healthy human individuals. Profiled with immunoSEQ multiplex PCR; TCRdb holds only in-frame clones, not every one. The table has about 530,000 clones, nearly 80% seen once. Input material: PBMCs. These receptors came from a woman aged 40 to 50 in good health. Some clones in this sample may be carry-over from other donors' samples.

The chain employs TRBV4-1 and TRBJ1-2; weak D call: TRBD1 (6 bases). The V end lost 2 bases, the J end lost 8 bases, and 18 bases lay between the germline ends. The CDR3 is made up of 15 amino acids. The V gene's germline CDR1 is MGHRA and CDR2 YSYEKL. The CDR3 DNA follows: TGCGCCAGCAGCCAAATACAGGGTAACCATTTCGGCTACACCTTC. Encoded protein: CASSQIQGNHFGYTF.

The chain carries TRBV5-1 and TRBJ1-5; D gene uncertain. The CDR3 runs to 16 residues. Germline lookup yields CDR1 SGHRS and CDR2 YFSETQ. The V and J ends lost 4 bases and 4 bases respectively, with 18 bases between them. CDR3 DNA sequence: TGCGCCAGCAGCCTCGACCCCGGACGAGGGAATCAGCCCCAGCATTTT. It codes for CASSLDPGRGNQPQHF. Variable domain in full (rest from reference TRBV5-1 and TRBJ1-5): KAGVTQTPRYLIKTRGQQVTLSCSPISGHRSVSWYQQTPGQGLQFLFEYFSETQRNKGNFPGRFSGRQFSNSRSEMNVSTLELGDSALYLCASSLDPGRGNQPQHFGDGTRLSIL.

This clone has only one observation. The rearrangement joins TRBV29-1 to TRBJ2-7; D is possibly TRBD2 (6 bases). The germline V and J ends were trimmed by 6 bases and 2 bases, with 14 bases remaining between them. This CDR3 region has 13 residues. Germline CDR1 reads SQVTM; CDR2 reads ANQGSEA. The CDR3 sequence is CSVRWTGAYEQYF. The CDR3 DNA follows: TGCAGCGTAAGGTGGACGGGAGCCTACGAGCAGTACTTC.

J is TRBJ2-7 and V is TRBV2; no clear D. This CDR3 spans 13 amino acids. Trimming left V 7 bases short and J 2 bases short, with 12 bases between. CDR1 and CDR2 (germline): SNHLY, FYNNEI. CDR3 in DNA: TGTGCCAGCACGGGCGGAACCGCCTACGAGCAGTACTTC. Amino acid sequence: CASTGGTAYEQYF.

Regarding this clone: This specimen includes other DNA sequences encoding the same CDR3. The rearrangement links TRBV15 to TRBJ2-6; D uncertain. The CDR3 contains 15 residues. Trimming stripped 1 base from V and 0 bases from J, with 4 bases between. The germline V gene has CDR1 LNHNV and CDR2 YYDKDF (reference sequence). CDR3 sequence: CATSRVTSGANVLTF. CDR3 DNA: TGTGCCACCAGCAGAGTCACCTCTGGGGCCAACGTCCTGACTTTC.

J is TRBJ1-4 and V is TRBV5-4; tentative D call: TRBD1 (5 bases). V was trimmed by 3 bases and J by 4 bases, leaving 13 bases between them. Germline V CDR1 and CDR2: SGHNT, YYREEE (reference sequence). This CDR3 is 15 amino acids long. Here the CDR3 DNA reads TGTGCCAGCAGCTGGACGGGACGGGGTAATGAAAAACTGTTTTTT. Its protein product is CASSWTGRGNEKLFF.

The gene calls are TRBV10-1 and TRBJ1-2, with 9 positions matching TRBD1. This CDR3 region has 13 residues. V shed 6 bases and J 8 bases; nucleotides not matched to a gene: 7. Germline CDR1 and CDR2: WNHNN and SYGVQD (reference sequence). In DNA form, the CDR3 reads TGCGCCAGCAGCGTCGACAGGGGGTACGGCTACACCTTC. It encodes CASSVDRGYGYTF.

J is TRBJ1-2 and V is TRBV30; D is possibly TRBD1 (6 bases). CDR3 length: 15 residues. Germline CDR1 GTSNPN, CDR2 SVGIG (reference sequence). Trimming shortened V by 2 bases and J by 8 bases, and 21 bases separated the two germline ends. CDR3 amino acids: CAWSITSRRGGGYTF. The CDR3 bases are TGTGCCTGGAGTATAACAAGTCGAAGGGGGGGAGGCTACACCTTC.

This clone was observed a few times. V is TRBV10-3 and J is TRBJ1-2, with D possibly being TRBD1 (6 bases). The CDR3 extends over 12 amino acids. V gave up 11 bases and J gave up 8 bases, with 18 bases separating them. CDR1 is ENHRY, CDR2 SYGVKD, per germline. CDR3 nucleotide sequence: TGTGCCTCGTCGATACAGGGTCGGGGCTACACCTTC. Protein product: CASSIQGRGYTF.

This clone appeared a single time. This chain joins TRBV7-2 and TRBJ2-4; tentatively, D is TRBD1 (5 bases). This CDR3 region has 15 residues. The germline CDR1 and CDR2 sequences are SGHTA and FQGNSA. V gave up 5 bases and J gave up 2 bases, with 13 bases separating them. The CDR3, as DNA: TGTGCCAGCAGCCCCGACCGGACAACCAAAAACATTCAGTACTTC. Translating it yields CASSPDRTTKNIQYF.

The chain carries TRBV10-3 and TRBJ1-1; D uncertain. Germline V gene lookup returns CDR1 ENHRY and CDR2 SYGVKD. V was pared by 3 bases and J by 0 bases, with 8 bases between. The CDR3 totals 14 residues. CDR3: CAISDHTVNTEAFF. Here the CDR3 DNA reads TGTGCCATCAGTGACCACACAGTGAACACTGAAGCTTTCTTT.

V gene TRBV27 combines with J gene TRBJ2-7; D assignment may be TRBD1 or TRBD2 (6 bases each). This CDR3 contains 15 residues. The germline V gene has CDR1 MNHEY and CDR2 SMNVEV (reference sequence). The V end was cut by 4 bases, the J end by 2 bases, with 15 bases between. CDR3 bases: TGTGCCAGCAGTTCATCGGGGGCTTACCCCTACGAGCAGTACTTC. Its protein product is CASSSSGAYPYEQYF.

This clone came up many times. The identical CDR3 is also encoded by other nucleotide sequences in the sample. The rearrangement joins TRBV6-5 to TRBJ1-1; D is unresolved. The length of the CDR3 is 13 residues. With 3 bases removed from V and 0 bases from J, the gap between germline ends came to 5 bases. Per the germline V gene, CDR1 is MNHEY and CDR2 is SVGAGI. This CDR3 is CASSYIMNTEAFF. DNA of the CDR3: TGTGCCAGCAGTTATATTATGAACACTGAAGCTTTCTTT.

J is TRBJ1-5 and V is TRBV2; perhaps TRBD1 as D (5 bases). This CDR3 is built from 15 residues. Germline CDR1 reads SNHLY; CDR2 reads FYNNEI. V gave up 6 bases and J gave up 4 bases, with 16 bases separating them. This CDR3 is CASSKEGQFNQPQHF. CDR3 DNA sequence: TGTGCCAGCAGCAAAGAGGGGCAGTTTAATCAGCCCCAGCATTTT.

This clone turned up a few times. The rearrangement links TRBV19 to TRBJ2-7, with a weak D call TRBD1 (6 bases). The CDR3 is 15 amino acids. The V end was cut by 5 bases, the J end by 2 bases, with 16 bases between. Germline CDR1 and CDR2: LNHDA and SQIVND (reference sequence). The CDR3 here is CASSFTGTLAYEQYF. The CDR3 bases are TGTGCCAGTAGTTTCACCGGGACACTCGCCTACGAGCAGTACTTC.

This rearrangement joins TRBV6-6 to TRBJ2-1; D remains unclear. Per germline, CDR1 MNHNY and CDR2 SVGAGI (reference sequence). The germline V and J ends were trimmed by 6 bases and 0 bases, with 6 bases remaining between them. The CDR3 is 13 residues long. In nucleotides, the CDR3 is TGTGCCAGCAGCCTAGTCTCCTACAATGAGCAGTTCTTC. Translation gives CASSLVSYNEQFF.

V and J are TRBV5-1 and TRBJ1-3; 7 bases line up with TRBD1. Germline V lookup: CDR1 SGHRS, CDR2 YFSETQ. V lost 2 bases to trimming and J lost 1 base; unmatched junction nucleotides: 3. CDR3 length: 15 residues. CDR3 in amino acids: CASSFTGASGNTIYF. The CDR3, as DNA: TGCGCCAGCAGCTTCACAGGGGCTTCTGGAAACACCATATATTTT. The full variable domain, completed using reference TRBV5-1 and TRBJ1-3, is KAGVTQTPRYLIKTRGQQVTLSCSPISGHRSVSWYQQTPGQGLQFLFEYFSETQRNKGNFPGRFSGRQFSNSRSEMNVSTLELGDSALYLCASSFTGASGNTIYFGEGSWLTVV.

This rearrangement joins TRBV11-2 to TRBJ2-5, with TRBD2 as a possible D gene (5 bases). CDR3 length: 13 amino acids. Trimming removed 5 bases from V and 2 bases from J, with 9 bases in between. The germline V gene has CDR1 SGHAT and CDR2 FQNNGV. The CDR3 coding sequence is TGTGCCAGCAGCCTCGGGGAGCAAGAGACCCAGTACTTC. This sequence encodes CASSLGEQETQYF.